Following are 27 T cell receptor beta chains from one sample sequenced in a study of patients and donors after allogeneic stem cell transplantation. A single record per CDR3 protein comes from TCRdb applying MiXCR to the RT-PCR reads. Of 800,000 to 1,000,000 distinct CDR3 sequences in the sample, roughly 18% were seen once. The sample consisted of blood, either unsorted or a sorted T cell fraction (not recorded which). Receptors were obtained from a human donor who was either an allogeneic HSCT recipient or a stem cell or donor lymphocyte infusion donor (not recorded which). It is not recorded whose cells these are; they may come from a transplant donor.

This chain joins TRBV29-1 and TRBJ1-2; D unresolved. V was shortened by 4 bases and J by 2 bases, with 11 bases between the two germline ends. Germline CDR1 SQVTM, CDR2 ANQGSEA. The CDR3 has 13 amino acids. The CDR3 region is CSVGRFKNYGYTF. Here the CDR3 DNA reads TGCAGCGTTGGTCGGTTTAAAAACTATGGCTACACCTTC.

The chain recombines TRBV5-1 with TRBJ1-3; D might be TRBD1 (5 bases). The CDR3 covers 16 residues. Germline assignment: CDR1 SGHRS and CDR2 YFSETQ. Trimming left V 3 bases short and J 1 base short, with 14 bases between. CDR3 region: CASSSYGTPSGNTIYF. CDR3 nucleotide sequence: TGCGCCAGCAGCTCTTACGGGACCCCATCTGGAAACACCATATATTTT.

This clonotype has only a few counts. This chain uses TRBV11-1 with TRBJ2-2; tentatively, D is TRBD1 (5 bases). V gave up 4 bases and J gave up 1 base, with 19 bases separating them. Per germline, CDR1 SGHAT and CDR2 FQDESV (reference sequence). The CDR3 runs to 18 residues. Here the CDR3 DNA reads TGTGCCAGCAGCTCCATGGGGCAGGCTAGAGGGAACACCGGGGAGCTGTTTTTT. As protein: CASSSMGQARGNTGELFF.

This clonotype was seen a handful of times. The chain's CDR3 is CASSSTSRGQANTEAFF. Written as DNA, the CDR3 is TGTGCCAGCAGTAGTACCTCCCGGGGACAAGCGAACACTGAAGCTTTCTTT. The chain combines TRBV6-1 with TRBJ1-1, with D tentatively TRBD1 (6 bases). Between the trimmed V and J ends, which lost 5 bases and 1 base, there was a span of 20 bases. The CDR3 has 17 amino acids. CDR1 MNHNS and CDR2 SASEGT come from the germline V gene.

The chain uses TRBV2 and TRBJ2-2; maybe TRBD2 (5 bases). Germline values: CDR1 SNHLY, CDR2 FYNNEI. The CDR3 sequence is 14 residues long. The V end was cut by 6 bases, the J end by 1 base, with 9 bases between. The CDR3 sequence: CASRLEENTGELFF. The CDR3 DNA follows: TGTGCCAGCAGACTGGAGGAGAACACCGGGGAGCTGTTTTTT.

This chain connects TRBV4-2 to TRBJ2-4, with TRBD1 as a possible D gene (5 bases). CDR3 length: 15 residues. From germline, CDR1 is LGHNA and CDR2 YNFKEQ. Trimming left V 4 bases short and J 8 bases short, with 18 bases between. The CDR3 bases are TGTGCCAGCAGCCCCTTGGACGTAGCCAGGGACATTCAGTACTTC. This gives the protein CASSPLDVARDIQYF.

V and J are TRBV4-1 and TRBJ1-2; TRBD1 matches 7 bases. Germline CDR1 and CDR2: MGHRA and YSYEKL. The length of the CDR3 is 15 residues. The V segment lost 4 bases and the J segment 2 bases; nucleotides outside the gene matches: 7. CDR3 nucleotides: TGCGCCAGCAGCCTGGGCAGGGGGGGGAACTATGGCTACACCTTC. Its translation: CASSLGRGGNYGYTF.

This clonotype was seen a few times. This chain connects TRBV12-3 or TRBV12-4 to TRBJ2-3; either TRBD1 or TRBD2 may fit D (5 bases each). This CDR3 comprises 15 residues. The V and J ends lost 6 bases and 0 bases respectively, with 13 bases between them. The CDR3 loop is CASREGRGSTDTQYF. In nucleotides, the CDR3 is TGTGCCAGCAGAGAGGGACGGGGCAGCACAGATACGCAGTATTTT.

V usage is TRBV6-5 and J usage is TRBJ1-3, with D hard to call. Germline values: CDR1 MNHEY, CDR2 SVGAGI. The CDR3 has 16 amino acids. V lost 0 bases and J 0 bases, leaving 9 bases between the germline ends. The CDR3 reads CASSYSAGISGNTIYF. DNA for the CDR3: TGTGCCAGCAGTTACTCGGCGGGAATCTCTGGAAACACCATATATTTT.

This clonotype showed up just a few times. The V and J genes are TRBV20-1 and TRBJ2-7; 7 bases fit TRBD1. The CDR3 length is 13 residues. Trimming at V came to 2 bases and at J to 5 bases, leaving 6 bases not matched to a gene. Germline V CDR1 and CDR2: DFQATT, SNEGSKA (reference sequence). CDR3 DNA sequence: TGCAGTGCTAGATCACAGGGGATCCACGAGCAGTACTTC. It translates to CSARSQGIHEQYF.

A few counts support this clonotype. CDR3 nucleotide sequence: TGCGCCAGCAGCCAAGTCCGCGGGGGGGCTTTAGAGACCCAGTACTTC. It translates to CASSQVRGGALETQYF. The J gene is TRBJ2-5, the V gene TRBV4-3, with 9 positions matching TRBD2. The V and J ends lost 1 base and 4 bases, in that order; junction bases with no gene match: 7. This CDR3 region has 16 residues. The germline V gene encodes CDR1 LGHNA and CDR2 YSLEER.

This clonotype was observed a handful of times. The rearrangement uses TRBV29-1 and TRBJ1-1; the match to TRBD1 covers 10 bases. Trimming at V came to 5 bases and at J to 0 bases, leaving 3 bases not matched to a gene. Germline assignment: CDR1 SQVTM and CDR2 ANQGSEA. This CDR3 has 14 amino acids. CDR3 loop: CSVRTGGMNTEAFF. The CDR3 DNA is TGCAGCGTTCGGACAGGGGGTATGAACACTGAAGCTTTCTTT. Full variable domain (rest looked up from reference TRBV29-1 and TRBJ1-1): SAVISQKPSRDICQRGTSLTIQCQVDSQVTMMFWYRQQPGQSLTLIATANQGSEATYESGFVIDKFPISRPNLTFSTLTVSNMSPEDSSIYLCSVRTGGMNTEAFFGQGTRLTVV.

The CDR3 DNA is TGTGCCAGTGCCGGGGCTAATGAAAAACTGTTTTTT. This translates into CASAGANEKLFF. The chain joins TRBV19 to TRBJ1-4; no clear D. Looked up from germline, CDR1 is LNHDA and CDR2 is SQIVND (reference sequence). Trimming shortened V by 8 bases and J by 3 bases, and 7 bases separated the two germline ends. This CDR3 comprises 12 residues. The whole variable domain, remainder taken from reference TRBV19 and TRBJ1-4, is DGGITQSPKYLFRKEGQNVTLSCEQNLNHDAMYWYRQDPGQGLRLIYYSQIVNDFQKGDIAEGYSVSREKKESFPLTVTSAQKNPTAFYLCASAGANEKLFFGSGTQLSVL.

The V gene is TRBV4-1, the J gene TRBJ2-7; D remains unclear. CDR3 length equals 15 residues. CDR1 is MGHRA and CDR2 is YSYEKL in the germline V gene. V lost 4 bases and J lost 3, with 16 bases in between. DNA for the CDR3: TGCGCCAGCAGCCGAAGCGAGTCGACCTTCTACGAGCAGTACTTC. Amino acid sequence: CASSRSESTFYEQYF.

This clonotype was seen repeatedly, ten times or more. The gene calls are TRBV9 and TRBJ1-2; tentatively, D is TRBD1 (5 bases). Looked up from germline, CDR1 is SGDLS and CDR2 is YYNGEE. V dropped 7 bases and J dropped 4 bases, with 20 bases sitting between them. The CDR3 runs to 15 residues. Here the CDR3 reads CASEGGDRNFYGYTF. CDR3 nucleotides: TGTGCCAGCGAAGGAGGAGACAGAAACTTCTATGGCTACACCTTC.

This clonotype was detected many times. At one end the junction does not follow the germline gene, possibly because of a read error. V and J are TRBV5-1 and TRBJ1-1; 8 nucleotides align to TRBD1. Germline V gene data show CDR1 as SGHRS and CDR2 as YFSETQ. The CDR3 extends over 14 amino acids. This CDR3 reads CASSLDRGRTEAFF. CDR3 coding DNA: TGTGCCAGCAGTCTCGACAGGGGTCGAACTGAAGCTTTCTTT.

This clonotype showed up just a few times. The CDR3 bases are TGCAGTGCTAGGCTCACCGATGGGCAGAGAAACTACGAGCAGTACTTC. Its protein product is CSARLTDGQRNYEQYF. V and J are TRBV20-1 and TRBJ2-7; no definite D call. V gave up 3 bases and J gave up 3 bases, with 21 bases separating them. Germline V lookup: CDR1 DFQATT, CDR2 SNEGSKA (reference sequence). The CDR3 loop spans 16 amino acids.

The table lists this clonotype with many counts. This chain joins TRBV5-1 and TRBJ1-1; weak D call: TRBD1 (5 bases). V shed 4 bases and J shed 0 bases, with 10 bases lying between them. The CDR3 has 14 amino acids. Germline lookup yields CDR1 SGHRS and CDR2 YFSETQ. The CDR3 region is CASSATGLNTEAFF. The CDR3 DNA sequence: TGCGCCAGCAGCGCAACAGGACTGAACACTGAAGCTTTCTTT.

The chain recombines TRBV5-1 with TRBJ2-1; 8 nucleotides agree with TRBD2. Germline V gene data show CDR1 as SGHRS and CDR2 as YFSETQ. J gave up 6 bases and V 2 bases, and 7 bases lay outside the gene matches. There are 15 residues in the CDR3. The CDR3 loop is CASSFGERGFNEQFF. The CDR3, as DNA: TGCGCCAGCAGCTTCGGGGAGCGGGGGTTCAATGAGCAGTTCTTC.

V usage is TRBV9 and J usage is TRBJ2-1, with D possibly being TRBD2 (5 bases). The CDR3 runs to 14 residues. V shed 2 bases and J shed 0 bases, with 6 bases lying between them. The germline gives CDR1 SGDLS, CDR2 YYNGEE. Here the CDR3 DNA reads TGTGCCAGCAGCGTGGGGAGCTCCTACAATGAGCAGTTCTTC. Its translation is CASSVGSSYNEQFF.

This clonotype was counted many times. The genes are TRBV25-1 and TRBJ2-6; D is uncertain. Trimming left V 2 bases short and J 4 bases short, with 3 bases between. The CDR3 has 13 residues. In germline, CDR1 is MGHDK, CDR2 SYGVNS. CDR3 sequence (DNA): TGTGCCAGCAGTGAACCCGGGGCCAACGTCCTGACTTTC. As protein: CASSEPGANVLTF.

This clonotype appeared a few times. The chain combines TRBV3-1 with TRBJ2-7; 8 bases match TRBD2. The CDR3 length is 16 residues. Germline values: CDR1 LGHDT, CDR2 YNNKEL (reference sequence). V lost 3 bases, J lost 0 bases, and 7 bases stayed unmatched. The CDR3 loop reads CASSQVGTRASYEQYF. As DNA, the CDR3 is TGTGCCAGCAGCCAGGTCGGGACTAGAGCCTCCTACGAGCAGTACTTC.

The rearrangement links TRBV24-1 to TRBJ2-2; the D gene is possibly TRBD1 (5 bases). Germline assignment: CDR1 KGHDR and CDR2 SFDVKD. The CDR3 runs to 14 residues. The V end lost 9 bases, the J end lost 0 bases, and 10 bases lay between the germline ends. The CDR3 spells CATRGQSNTGELFF. As DNA, the CDR3 is TGTGCCACCCGAGGACAATCGAACACCGGGGAGCTGTTTTTT.

Of note for this clonotype: At one of its ends the junction is not consistent with the germline gene, which may arise from a read error. J is TRBJ2-7 and V is TRBV27; no clear D. Germline CDR1 reads MNHEY; CDR2 reads SMNVEV (reference sequence). The CDR3 covers 14 residues. CDR3 coding DNA: TGTGCCAGCAGTATATCAAGGGAATTGGGGGAGCAGTACTTC. Translated, it gives CASSISRELGEQYF.

The chain is built from TRBV21-1 and TRBJ2-7; the table assigns TRBD1, which was not confirmed against the DNA. TRBV21-1 is recorded as a pseudogene. This CDR3 is built from 15 residues. The CDR3 bases are TGTGCCAGCAGCCCTACAGGGGGCCAGTCCTACGAGCAGTACTTC. The encoded protein is CASSPTGGQSYEQYF.

This chain uses TRBV2 with TRBJ2-3; D remains unclear. V gave up 2 bases and J gave up 1 base, with 10 bases separating them. Germline assignment: CDR1 SNHLY and CDR2 FYNNEI. The CDR3 extends over 15 amino acids. The CDR3 region is CASSEKGIGTDTQYF. In nucleotides, the CDR3 is TGTGCCAGCAGTGAAAAGGGTATTGGCACAGATACGCAGTATTTT. Looking up the rest from reference TRBV2 and TRBJ2-3 gives the full variable domain: EPEVTQTPSHQVTQMGQEVILRCVPISNHLYFYWYRQILGQKVEFLVSFYNNEISEKSEIFDDQFSVERPDGSNFTLKIRSTKLEDSAMYFCASSEKGIGTDTQYFGPGTRLTVL.

Ten or more counts support this clonotype. This rearrangement joins TRBV6-6 to TRBJ2-2; no clear D. CDR3 length equals 12 residues. Trimming removed 6 bases at V and 9 bases at J, with 11 bases between. The germline V gene has CDR1 MNHNY and CDR2 SVGAGI (reference sequence). The CDR3 DNA reads TGTGCCAGCAGCCACGACGATCGGGAGCTGTTTTTT. Its protein product is CASSHDDRELFF.